Following are 6 T cell receptor beta chains from one sample sequenced in a study of Ad26.COV2.S vaccination and SARS-CoV-2 variants. Data came from immunoSEQ multiplex PCR; TCRdb stores just in-frame clones and leaves some out. The table lists fewer than 50,000 clones, approximately 80% of them singletons. The starting material was peripheral blood, obtained after recovery from COVID-19. The receptor set was obtained from a human donor who had recovered from COVID-19.

The rearrangement joins TRBV7-8 to TRBJ2-2, with D possibly being TRBD1 or TRBD2 (5 bases each). This CDR3 is built from 13 residues. V lost 4 bases, J lost 9 bases, and 12 bases lay in between. Per the germline V gene, CDR1 is SGHVS and CDR2 is FQNEAQ. The DNA of the CDR3 is TGTGCCAGCAGCTGGGACGCTGGGCGGGAGCTGTTTTTT. Its translation: CASSWDAGRELFF.

This clone was observed a single time. CDR3 DNA sequence: TGCGCCAGCAGCTTAAATCCTGGGGCCAACGTCCTGACTTTC. Its translation is CASSLNPGANVLTF. The chain carries TRBV5-1 and TRBJ2-6; D unclear. CDR3 length: 14 amino acids. Germline V gene lookup returns CDR1 SGHRS and CDR2 YFSETQ. Deletions cut 2 bases from V and 2 bases from J, with 5 bases between.

The V and J genes are TRBV5-1 and TRBJ2-5; 9 bases align to TRBD1. After removal of 4 bases from V and 1 base from J, the junction contained 2 bases not matched to a gene. The germline V gene has CDR1 SGHRS and CDR2 YFSETQ. There are 14 residues in the CDR3. The CDR3 is CASSRTGAQETQYF. CDR3 coding DNA: TGCGCCAGCAGCCGGACAGGGGCCCAAGAGACCCAGTACTTC.

The V call is TRBV7-6, the J call TRBJ2-2, with 9 positions matching TRBD2. Germline V gene lookup returns CDR1 SGHVS and CDR2 FNYEAQ. The CDR3 has 18 amino acids. The V segment lost 1 base and the J segment 1 base; nucleotides outside the gene matches: 7. CDR3 DNA sequence: TGTGCCAGCAGCTTAGTATTAGCGGGGGCCGTGAACACCGGGGAGCTGTTTTTT. It encodes CASSLVLAGAVNTGELFF.

This clone has at least ten counts. The V call is TRBV7-9, the J call TRBJ1-1, with D hard to call. The CDR3 contains 13 residues. V gave up 5 bases and J gave up 1 base, with 8 bases separating them. CDR1 SEHNR and CDR2 FQNEAQ come from the germline V gene (reference sequence). Written as DNA, the CDR3 is TGTGCCAGCAGCGTGAAGGAGAACACTGAAGCTTTCTTT. Translated, it gives CASSVKENTEAFF.

The chain combines TRBV28 with TRBJ2-1; D call uncertain. The V gene lost 6 bases and the J gene lost 9 bases, with 9 bases spanning the gap. Germline values: CDR1 MDHEN, CDR2 SYDVKM. The CDR3 has 11 amino acids. The CDR3 nucleotides read TGTGCCAGCAGCCTTAGTGTTGAGCAGTTCTTC. Its translation is CASSLSVEQFF. Full variable domain (outside the CDR3, taken from reference TRBV28 and TRBJ2-1): DVKVTQSSRYLVKRTGEKVFLECVQDMDHENMFWYRQDPGLGLRLIYFSYDVKMKEKGDIPEGYSVSREKKERFSLILESASTNQTSMYLCASSLSVEQFFGPGTRLTVL.